This T cell receptor (beta chain) is from a study of blood T cell repertoires in COVID-19. The method was immunoSEQ multiplex PCR; TCRdb's version includes in-frame clones alone and lacks a portion of them. In the table there are 150,000 to 200,000 clones, around 83% of which are singletons. Germline trimming cut 3 bases from V and 6 bases from J; bases unmatched to any gene: 5. This CDR3 contains 13 residues. Germline assignment: CDR1 SGHRS and CDR2 YFSETQ. The chain recombines TRBV5-1 with TRBJ1-1; 7 positions agree with TRBD1. Sequenced material: peripheral blood. This sequence was found in a woman aged 70-85 years who had recovered from COVID-19. The CDR3 loop reads CASSWGTEAEAFF. The CDR3 nucleotides are TGCGCCAGCAGCTGGGGGACAGAGGCTGAAGCTTTCTTT.